Sequencing of this T cell receptor (beta chain) was carried out in a study of blood T cell repertoires in COVID-19. Sequencing was performed with immunoSEQ multiplex PCR; in TCRdb, only in-frame clones are kept and a portion is missing. The sample carries around 140,000 clones, approximately 78% recorded once. This CDR3 is built from 16 residues. V dropped 6 bases and J dropped 5; count of bases not matched to a gene: 11. Germline CDR1 KGHSH, CDR2 LQKENI. This rearrangement joins TRBV18 to TRBJ1-5; 9 bases match TRBD1. This receptor was identified in a woman aged 50 to 60 who had recovered from COVID-19. The sequenced sample was PBMCs or T cells enriched from blood (not recorded which). CDR3 protein: CASSQGQGPSHQPQHF. CDR3 in DNA: TGTGCCAGCTCCCAAGGACAGGGGCCAAGTCATCAGCCCCAGCATTTT.